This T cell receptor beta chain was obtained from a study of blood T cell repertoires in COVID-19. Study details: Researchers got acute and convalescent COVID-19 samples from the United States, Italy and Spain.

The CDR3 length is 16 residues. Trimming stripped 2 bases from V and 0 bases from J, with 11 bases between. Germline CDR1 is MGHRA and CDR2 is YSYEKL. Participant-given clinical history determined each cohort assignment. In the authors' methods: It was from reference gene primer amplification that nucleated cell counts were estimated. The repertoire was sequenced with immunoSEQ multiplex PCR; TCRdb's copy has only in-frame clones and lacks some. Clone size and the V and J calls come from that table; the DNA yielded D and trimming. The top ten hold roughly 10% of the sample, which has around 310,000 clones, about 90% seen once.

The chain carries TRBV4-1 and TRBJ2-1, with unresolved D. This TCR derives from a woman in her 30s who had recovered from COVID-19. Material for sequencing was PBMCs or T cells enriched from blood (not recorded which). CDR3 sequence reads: CASSQPARSSYNEQFF. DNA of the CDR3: TGCGCCAGCAGCCAACCAGCCCGGAGCTCCTACAATGAGCAGTTCTTC.